This T cell receptor (beta chain) was obtained from a study of cytomegalovirus exposure and HLA in healthy donors. About the research overall: Earlier work reported 100 million or so unique TCR beta sequences from 150 million to 200 million T cells. Within an early data release were 65 million to 90 million unique TCRs drawn from HLA-typed donors.

The V gene's germline CDR1 is SGHVS and CDR2 FQNEAQ. The CDR3 loop spans 13 amino acids. The PCR ran on 60 Vbeta and 13 Jbeta primers. This table comes from immunoSEQ multiplex PCR, and its TCRdb copy is limited to in-frame clones, with some not included. In the table there are about 60,000 clones, about 70% of which are singletons. Points on this clone: What it binds is unknown.

Study-wide points: Among TCR beta chains of equal frequency, HLA-associated ones were more clonally expanded in a later analysis.

J is TRBJ2-7 and V is TRBV7-8, with unresolved D. The source of this sequence is a woman between 55 and 75 years old in good health and CMV-seropositive. The material sequenced was PBMCs. As DNA, the CDR3 is TGTGCTTGCAAGCAGAGGCCGGCATACGAGCAGTACTTC. This translates into CACKQRPAYEQYF.